The text below deals with one T cell receptor (beta chain). The source of the sample is a study of blood T cell repertoires in COVID-19. Study summary: T cells, B-cell-depleted T cells, or PBMCs supplied cDNA or gDNA.

Germline assignment: CDR1 KGHDR and CDR2 SFDVKD. V was cut by 5 bases and J by 4 bases, with 11 bases left in between. There are 13 residues in the CDR3. Original processing notes: Cell counts per sample came from amplifying reference gene primers. The method was immunoSEQ multiplex PCR; TCRdb's version includes in-frame clones alone and lacks a portion of them. For V, J and clone size, that table is used; D and trimming come from the DNA. The repertoire includes 120,000 or so clones, about 70% of them detected once, and roughly 2.2% sits in the top ten. The rearrangement joins TRBV24-1 to TRBJ2-7, with D maybe TRBD1 (6 bases). This receptor was obtained from a woman aged 70-85 years with acute or convalescent COVID-19. The sequencing sample was made of peripheral blood. CDR3 nucleotides: TGTGCCACCAGTGGTCCGACAGGTTACGAGCAGTACTTC. It codes for CATSGPTGYEQYF.